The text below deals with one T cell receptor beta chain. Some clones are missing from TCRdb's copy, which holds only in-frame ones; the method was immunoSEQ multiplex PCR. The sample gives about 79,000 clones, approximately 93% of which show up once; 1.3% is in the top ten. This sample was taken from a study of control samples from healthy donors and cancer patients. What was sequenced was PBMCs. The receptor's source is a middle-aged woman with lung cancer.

This CDR3 is CASSIILISNQPQHF. CDR3 nucleotides: TGTGCCAGTAGTATCATTCTTATTAGCAATCAGCCCCAGCATTTT. V usage is TRBV19 and J usage is TRBJ1-5; D gene uncertain. The CDR3 spans 15 residues. Germline V gives CDR1 LNHDA, CDR2 SQIVND (reference sequence). Trimming pared 3 bases from V and 0 bases from J, leaving 9 bases between.